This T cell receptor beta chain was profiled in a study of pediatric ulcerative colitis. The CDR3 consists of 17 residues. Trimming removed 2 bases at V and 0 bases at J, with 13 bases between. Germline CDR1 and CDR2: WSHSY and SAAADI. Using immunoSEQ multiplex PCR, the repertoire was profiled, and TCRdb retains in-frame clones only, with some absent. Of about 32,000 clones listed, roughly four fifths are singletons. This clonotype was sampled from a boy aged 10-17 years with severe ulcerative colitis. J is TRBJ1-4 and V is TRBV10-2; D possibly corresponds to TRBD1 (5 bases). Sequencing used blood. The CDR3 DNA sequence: TGCGCCAGCAGTGAGAATGGGGGGGTTGCAACTAATGAAAAACTGTTTTTT. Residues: CASSENGGVATNEKLFF.